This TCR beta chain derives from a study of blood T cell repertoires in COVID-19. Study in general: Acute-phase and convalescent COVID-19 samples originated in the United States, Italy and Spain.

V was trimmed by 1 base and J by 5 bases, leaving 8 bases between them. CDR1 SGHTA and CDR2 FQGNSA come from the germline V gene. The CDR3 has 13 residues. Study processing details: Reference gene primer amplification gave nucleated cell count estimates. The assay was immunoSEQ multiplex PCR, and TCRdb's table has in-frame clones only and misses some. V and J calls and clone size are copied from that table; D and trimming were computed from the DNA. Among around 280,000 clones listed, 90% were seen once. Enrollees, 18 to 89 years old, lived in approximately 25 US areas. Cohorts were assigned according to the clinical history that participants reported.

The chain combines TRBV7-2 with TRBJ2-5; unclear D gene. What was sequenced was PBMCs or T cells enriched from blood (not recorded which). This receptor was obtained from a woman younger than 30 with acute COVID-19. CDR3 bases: TGTGCCAGCAGCTTAGTTAGCCTCGAGACCCAGTACTTC. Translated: CASSLVSLETQYF.